A selection of T cell receptor beta chains follows, all from one sample in a study of T cells in Graves' hyperthyroidism and ophthalmopathy. Each CDR3 protein gets one entry after TCRdb re-called the multiplex PCR reads with MiXCR. The table lists around 500,000 distinct CDR3 sequences, about 16% of them singletons. Specimen: blood. The receptors originated from a woman aged 30 to 39 with Graves' ophthalmopathy. Both conserved end residues are part of each CDR3. D genes are given only for firm matches. Not all rows give a size; the values are once, few, many and, for expanded clones, a class.

>TRBJ2-7|many|TRBD2|TRBV11-3
CASSSRTSPDEQYF
TGTGCCAGCAGCTCTCGGACTAGCCCTGACGAGCAGTACTTC
>TRBJ2-7|many|TRBD1|TRBV5-5
CASSLGQGGIGEQYF
TGTGCCAGCAGCCTCGGACAGGGGGGAATTGGCGAGCAGTACTTC
>TRBJ1-2|few|-|TRBV6-1
CASSSGSSNTLIYGYTF
TGTGCCAGCAGTTCCGGGTCCTCCAATACCCTAATCTATGGCTACACCTTC
>TRBJ2-2|-|-|TRBV12-3/TRBV12-4
CASSAPRVGELFF
TGTGCCAGCAGTGCCCCTAGGGTAGGGGAGCTGTTTTTT
>TRBJ2-2|few|-|TRBV24-1
CATSDSRVNTGELFF
TGTGCCACCAGTGATTCCAGGGTAAACACCGGGGAGCTGTTTTTT
>TRBJ2-7|many|TRBD2|TRBV11-2
CASSLSREGLYEQYF
TGTGCCAGCAGCTTATCACGGGAGGGCCTCTACGAGCAGTACTTC
>TRBJ2-1|many|-|TRBV7-3
CASSPDHSYNEQFF
TGTGCCAGCAGCCCTGATCATTCCTACAATGAGCAGTTCTTC
>TRBJ1-2|many|-|TRBV28
CASGGRINYGYTF
TGTGCCAGTGGGGGCAGGATAAACTATGGCTACACCTTC
>TRBJ1-1|many|-|TRBV15
CATSRSGGGTEAFF
TGTGCCACCAGCAGGTCCGGTGGGGGGACTGAAGCTTTCTTT
>TRBJ2-7|many|TRBD2|TRBV6-2/TRBV6-3
CASSYSRTSLIEQYF
TGTGCCAGCAGTTACTCTCGGACTAGTCTCATCGAGCAGTACTTC
>TRBJ1-3|few|-|TRBV15
CATSRGGDGNTIYF
TGTGCCACCAGCAGAGGCGGGGATGGAAACACCATATATTTT